The 26 T cell receptor beta chains below come from one sample, sequenced in a study of blood T cell repertoires in COVID-19. Assay used: immunoSEQ multiplex PCR; TCRdb lists only in-frame clones, some missing. The sample consists of roughly 84,000 clones, 75% of them appearing once. The sample was peripheral blood. The receptor source for this set is a woman in her forties or fifties with acute or convalescent COVID-19.

The rearrangement links TRBV11-2 to TRBJ2-3; D possibly corresponds to TRBD1 (6 bases). The CDR3 length is 15 residues. Trimming took off 5 bases at V and 0 bases at J, with 12 bases between the two ends. CDR1 SGHAT and CDR2 FQNNGV come from the germline V gene. The CDR3 region has the DNA TGTGCCAGCAGCCAGGGGCTTTCTAGCACAGATACGCAGTATTTT. The encoded protein is CASSQGLSSTDTQYF.

J is TRBJ2-1 and V is TRBV9, with 7 bases identical to TRBD2. The CDR3 has 16 residues. Trimming removed 0 bases from V and 0 bases from J; junction bases left unmatched: 3. Looked up from germline, CDR1 is SGDLS and CDR2 is YYNGEE. CDR3 sequence reads: CASSVGAGHSYNEQFF. The CDR3 nucleotides read TGTGCCAGCAGCGTAGGAGCGGGGCACTCCTACAATGAGCAGTTCTTC.

V usage is TRBV30 and J usage is TRBJ1-5; 12 nucleotides match TRBD1. The CDR3 contains 18 residues. CDR1 and CDR2 from the germline V gene are GTSNPN and SVGIG (reference sequence). J was trimmed by 1 base and V by 2 bases; bases with no gene match: 9. The CDR3 sequence is CAWSRGTGGVGSNQPQHF. CDR3 DNA sequence: TGTGCCTGGAGTAGAGGGACAGGGGGCGTTGGAAGCAATCAGCCCCAGCATTTT.

V gene TRBV24-1 combines with J gene TRBJ2-1; 7 nucleotides line up with TRBD1. The CDR3 length is 13 residues. The germline CDR1 and CDR2 sequences are KGHDR and SFDVKD. V shed 9 bases and J 9 bases; nucleotides not matched to a gene: 10. The CDR3 coding sequence is TGTGCCACCGGCGGCGACAGGGAGATTGAGCAGTTCTTC. Its protein is CATGGDREIEQFF.

This clone has just a few counts. The chain uses TRBV27 and TRBJ1-3; D unresolved. CDR3 length equals 13 residues. CDR1 is MNHEY and CDR2 is SMNVEV in the germline V gene (reference sequence). The ends were cut back, 6 bases at V and 1 base at J, with 7 bases in the middle. The CDR3 bases are TGTGCCAGCAGCCAGAGGTCTGGAAACACCATATATTTT. This codes for CASSQRSGNTIYF.

The V call is TRBV4-3, the J call TRBJ1-1; D remains unclear. CDR1 is LGHNA and CDR2 is YSLEER in the germline V gene. Trimming cost V 0 bases and J 4 bases, with 6 bases left between them. The CDR3 has 13 amino acids. The CDR3 DNA reads as TGCGCCAGCAGCCAAGAGGACTTCACTGAAGCTTTCTTT. It specifies CASSQEDFTEAFF.

Here the CDR3 DNA reads TGCGCCAGCAGCCAAGGTCTGGGACTAGCGGGGGAAGGGGAGACCCAGTACTTC. This gives the protein CASSQGLGLAGEGETQYF. The chain has TRBV4-1 and TRBJ2-5, with TRBD2 matching over 14 bases. J was trimmed by 5 bases and V by 1 base; bases with no gene match: 9. CDR1 is MGHRA and CDR2 is YSYEKL in the germline V gene. CDR3 length: 18 residues.

The J gene is TRBJ1-1, the V gene TRBV27, with 7 nucleotides matching TRBD1. The CDR3 runs to 17 residues. Germline V gene sequence: CDR1 MNHEY, CDR2 SMNVEV (reference sequence). J gave up 3 bases and V 6 bases, and 16 bases lay outside the gene matches. DNA for the CDR3: TGTGCCAGCAGCCGCCGTCCACAGGGGTTGAGGGACACTGAAGCTTTCTTT. Amino acids: CASSRRPQGLRDTEAFF.

The V and J genes are TRBV12-3 or TRBV12-4 and TRBJ1-5, with TRBD1 as a possible D gene (5 bases). The V end was cut by 6 bases, the J end by 5 bases, with 11 bases between. This CDR3 has 13 amino acids. The CDR3 reads CASRKGRDQPQHF. The CDR3 nucleotides are TGTGCCAGCAGGAAGGGGAGGGATCAGCCCCAGCATTTT.

The sample holds one count of this clone. The V and J genes are TRBV28 and TRBJ2-5; tentatively, D is TRBD1 (8 bases). Trimming took off 6 bases at V and 5 bases at J, with 28 bases between the two ends. Germline V gives CDR1 MDHEN, CDR2 SYDVKM. The CDR3 totals 18 residues. CDR3 residues: CASSPTIVQGGLGETQYF. The CDR3 DNA reads TGTGCCAGCAGCCCGACAATCGTACAGGGGGGGCTAGGGGAGACCCAGTACTTC.

On this clone: The sample has other DNA sequences that encode this CDR3 too. This chain connects TRBV7-9 to TRBJ1-5; D remains unclear. Germline V lookup: CDR1 SEHNR, CDR2 FQNEAQ (reference sequence). Trimming stripped 5 bases from V and 1 base from J, with 15 bases between. This CDR3 comprises 16 residues. The CDR3, as DNA: TGTGCCAGCAGCCCTCTTTTGGAGGGCAGCAATCAGCCCCAGCATTTT. It codes for CASSPLLEGSNQPQHF.

There are a few counts of this clone. V is TRBV28 and J is TRBJ2-7; TRBD1 might be the D (5 bases). Trimming cost V 2 bases and J 3 bases, with 5 bases left between them. The CDR3 runs 12 residues. Germline V lookup: CDR1 MDHEN, CDR2 SYDVKM. CDR3 loop: CASSLDSYEQYF. The CDR3, as DNA: TGTGCCAGCAGTTTAGACAGCTACGAGCAGTACTTC.

This rearrangement joins TRBV30 to TRBJ2-5; 11 bases match TRBD2. CDR3 size: 16 residues. Trimming removed 0 bases from V and 5 bases from J; junction bases left unmatched: 8. CDR1 and CDR2 from the germline V gene are GTSNPN and SVGIG (reference sequence). This chain's CDR3 is CAWSVNLAGGAETQYF. The CDR3 DNA reads TGTGCCTGGAGTGTGAATTTAGCGGGGGGGGCTGAGACCCAGTACTTC.

The J gene is TRBJ1-4, the V gene TRBV5-6, with TRBD1 identical over 10 bases. This CDR3 has 14 amino acids. The germline CDR1 and CDR2 sequences are SGHDT and YYEEEE. V was pared by 3 bases and J by 4 bases, with 0 bases of the junction left unmatched. The chain's CDR3 is CASSWDRGNEKLFF. Written as DNA, the CDR3 is TGTGCCAGCAGCTGGGACAGGGGTAATGAAAAACTGTTTTTT. The entire variable domain, with the rest obtained from reference TRBV5-6 and TRBJ1-4, is as follows: DAGVTQSPTHLIKTRGQQVTLRCSPKSGHDTVSWYQQALGQGPQFIFQYYEEEERQRGNFPDRFSGHQFPNYSSELNVNALLLGDSALYLCASSWDRGNEKLFFGSGTQLSVL.

This clone was recorded a few times. V usage is TRBV19 and J usage is TRBJ1-6, with TRBD1 as a possible D gene (5 bases). The germline V gene has CDR1 LNHDA and CDR2 SQIVND (reference sequence). The V and J ends lost 3 bases and 10 bases respectively, with 13 bases between them. The CDR3 contains 14 residues. The CDR3 loop reads CASSMGGQGSPLHF. In DNA form, the CDR3 reads TGTGCCAGTAGTATGGGCGGCCAGGGCTCACCCCTCCACTTT.

The CDR3, as DNA: TGTGCCAGCAGTGGGGGGGCAGACAAGTCCCGCTACACCTTC. This encodes CASSGGADKSRYTF. The chain has TRBV6-6 and TRBJ1-2, with D tentatively TRBD1 (6 bases). CDR3 length equals 14 residues. Germline V gene lookup returns CDR1 MNHNY and CDR2 SVGAGI (reference sequence). The V and J ends lost 5 bases and 9 bases respectively, with 19 bases between them.

CDR3 protein: CASSQEVQGGSVWAFF. The CDR3 DNA reads as TGTGCCAGCAGCCAAGAAGTACAGGGGGGATCGGTTTGGGCTTTCTTT. The chain employs TRBV4-2 and TRBJ1-1; 8 bases are shared with TRBD1. The CDR3 contains 16 residues. Germline assignment: CDR1 LGHNA and CDR2 YNFKEQ. V dropped 0 bases and J dropped 11; count of bases not matched to a gene: 14.

V gene TRBV30 combines with J gene TRBJ1-4, with 7 bases that match TRBD1. V was clipped by 3 bases and J by 13 bases; unmatched bases: 8. This CDR3 has 12 residues. Germline V CDR1 and CDR2: GTSNPN, SVGIG (reference sequence). CDR3 bases: TGTGCCTGGAGGATTATCGCAGGGGGACTGTTTTTT. Protein sequence: CAWRIIAGGLFF.

The chain links TRBV18 to TRBJ1-1; 7 positions agree with TRBD1. J was trimmed by 0 bases and V by 2 bases; bases with no gene match: 6. The length of the CDR3 is 16 residues. The germline V gene encodes CDR1 KGHSH and CDR2 LQKENI. The CDR3 DNA sequence: TGTGCCAGCTCACCAGGGGGACAGATGGTGAACACTGAAGCTTTCTTT. This sequence encodes CASSPGGQMVNTEAFF. Complete variable domain (other parts from reference TRBV18 and TRBJ1-1): NAGVMQNPRHLVRRRGQEARLRCSPMKGHSHVYWYRQLPEEGLKFMVYLQKENIIDESGMPKERFSAEFPKEGPSILRIQQVVRGDSAAYFCASSPGGQMVNTEAFFGQGTRLTVV.

The chain recombines TRBV4-1 with TRBJ2-3, with 9 bases matching TRBD1. Germline CDR1 MGHRA, CDR2 YSYEKL. The CDR3 covers 15 residues. Trimming removed 3 bases from V and 4 bases from J; junction bases left unmatched: 5. The DNA of the CDR3 is TGCGCCAGCAGCCATGGGGACAGGGTAGCAGATACGCAGTATTTT. Amino acids: CASSHGDRVADTQYF.

J is TRBJ2-2 and V is TRBV25-1; a weak D match, TRBD1 (6 bases). This CDR3 has 12 residues. V was cut by 8 bases and J by 7 bases, with 11 bases left in between. Germline V gives CDR1 MGHDK, CDR2 SYGVNS. The CDR3 here is CASYGTFGELFF. Here the CDR3 DNA reads TGTGCCAGCTACGGGACATTCGGGGAGCTGTTTTTT.

The V and J genes are TRBV30 and TRBJ2-7, with 8 bases that match TRBD2. The CDR3 sequence is 14 residues long. In germline, CDR1 is GTSNPN, CDR2 SVGIG (reference sequence). Unmatched junction bases numbered 7, after V lost 4 bases and J lost 2 bases. The CDR3 spells CAWKIPGGAYEQYF. The CDR3 bases are TGTGCCTGGAAAATCCCGGGGGGGGCCTACGAGCAGTACTTC. Full variable domain (outside the CDR3, taken from reference TRBV30 and TRBJ2-7): SQTIHQWPATLVQPVGSPLSLECTVEGTSNPNLYWYRQAAGRGLQLLFYSVGIGQISSEVPQNLSASRPQDRQFILSSKKLLLSDSGFYLCAWKIPGGAYEQYFGPGTRLTVT.

This chain joins TRBV6-2 or TRBV6-3 and TRBJ2-5; the match to TRBD2 covers 8 bases. J gave up 4 bases and V 5 bases, and 12 bases lay outside the gene matches. CDR3 length equals 16 residues. Germline values: CDR1 MNHEY, CDR2 SVGEGT. Here the CDR3 DNA reads TGTGCCAGCAGTCCCGTCCAAGCGGGGGCTCTAGAGACCCAGTACTTC. Amino acid sequence: CASSPVQAGALETQYF.

The chain links TRBV30 to TRBJ1-5; TRBD1 agrees at 7 bases. V gave up 4 bases and J gave up 2 bases; unmatched junction bases: 2. Germline-derived CDR1 and CDR2 are GTSNPN and SVGIG (reference sequence). The CDR3 is made up of 13 amino acids. CDR3 bases: TGTGCCTGGAAAGGACAGGGCAATCAGCCCCAGCATTTT. It translates to CAWKGQGNQPQHF.

The chain carries TRBV7-3 and TRBJ1-1; no firm D call. Between the trimmed V and J ends, which lost 1 base and 2 bases, there was a span of 5 bases. This CDR3 comprises 13 residues. The germline V gene encodes CDR1 SGHTA and CDR2 FQGTGA. CDR3 nucleotides: TGTGCCAGCAGCTTAAACAGTAACACTGAAGCTTTCTTT. Encoded protein: CASSLNSNTEAFF.

The gene calls are TRBV19 and TRBJ1-6, with D possibly being TRBD1 (5 bases). The CDR3 is made up of 14 amino acids. Germline values: CDR1 LNHDA, CDR2 SQIVND (reference sequence). V was shortened by 8 bases and J by 9 bases, with 17 bases between the two germline ends. The CDR3 is CASADQGQSSPLHF. The CDR3 nucleotides read TGTGCCAGTGCCGATCAGGGCCAGAGTTCACCCCTCCACTTT.